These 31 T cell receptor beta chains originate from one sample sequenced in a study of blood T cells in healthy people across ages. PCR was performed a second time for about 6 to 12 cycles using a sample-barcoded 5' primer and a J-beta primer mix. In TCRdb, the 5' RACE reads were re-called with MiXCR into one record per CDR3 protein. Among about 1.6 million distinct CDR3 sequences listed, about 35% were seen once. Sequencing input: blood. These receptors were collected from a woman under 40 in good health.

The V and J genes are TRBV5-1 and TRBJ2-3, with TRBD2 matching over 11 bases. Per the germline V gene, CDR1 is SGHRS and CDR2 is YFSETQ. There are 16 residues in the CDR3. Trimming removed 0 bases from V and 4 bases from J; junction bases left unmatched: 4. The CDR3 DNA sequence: TGCGCCAGCAGCTTGGAGGGACTAGCGGTCGCAGATACGCAGTATTTT. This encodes CASSLEGLAVADTQYF.

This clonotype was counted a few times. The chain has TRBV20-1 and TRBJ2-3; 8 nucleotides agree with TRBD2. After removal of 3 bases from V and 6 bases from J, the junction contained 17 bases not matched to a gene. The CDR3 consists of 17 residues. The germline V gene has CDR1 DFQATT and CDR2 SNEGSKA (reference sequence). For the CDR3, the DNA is TGCAGTGCTAGTCCAACATGGGCCGGGACTAGAGGGGATACGCAGTATTTT. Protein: CSASPTWAGTRGDTQYF.

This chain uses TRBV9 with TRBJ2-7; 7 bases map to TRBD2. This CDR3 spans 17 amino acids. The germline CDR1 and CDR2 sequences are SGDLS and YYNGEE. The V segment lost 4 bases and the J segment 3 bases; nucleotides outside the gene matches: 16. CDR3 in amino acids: CASSPPPRLAVYYEQYF. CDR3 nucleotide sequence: TGTGCCAGCAGCCCCCCTCCCCGTCTAGCGGTTTACTACGAGCAGTACTTC. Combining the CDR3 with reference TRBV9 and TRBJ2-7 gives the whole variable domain DSGVTQTPKHLITATGQRVTLRCSPRSGDLSVYWYQQSLDQGLQFLIQYYNGEERAKGNILERFSAQQFPDLHSELNLSSLELGDSALYFCASSPPPRLAVYYEQYFGPGTRLTVT.

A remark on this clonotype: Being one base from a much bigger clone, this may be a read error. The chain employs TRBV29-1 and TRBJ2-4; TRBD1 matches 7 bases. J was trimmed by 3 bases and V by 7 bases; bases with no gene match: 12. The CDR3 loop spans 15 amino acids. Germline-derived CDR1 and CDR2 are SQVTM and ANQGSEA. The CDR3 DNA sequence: TGCAGCGCAGCTGGGACAGTACACCTCAAAAACATTCAGTACTTC. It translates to CSAAGTVHLKNIQYF.

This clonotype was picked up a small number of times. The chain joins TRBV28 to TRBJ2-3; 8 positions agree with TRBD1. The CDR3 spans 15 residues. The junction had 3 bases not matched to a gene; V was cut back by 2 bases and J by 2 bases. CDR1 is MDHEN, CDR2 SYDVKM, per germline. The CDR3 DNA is TGTGCCAGCAGTTTACGACAGGGGAACACAGATACGCAGTATTTT. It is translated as CASSLRQGNTDTQYF.

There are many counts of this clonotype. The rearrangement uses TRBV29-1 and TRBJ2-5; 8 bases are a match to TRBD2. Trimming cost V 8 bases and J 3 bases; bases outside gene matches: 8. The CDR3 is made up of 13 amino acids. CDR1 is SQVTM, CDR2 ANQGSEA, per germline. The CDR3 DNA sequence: TGCAGCACTTTGGACGGGGGGGAAGAGACCCAGTACTTC. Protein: CSTLDGGEETQYF.

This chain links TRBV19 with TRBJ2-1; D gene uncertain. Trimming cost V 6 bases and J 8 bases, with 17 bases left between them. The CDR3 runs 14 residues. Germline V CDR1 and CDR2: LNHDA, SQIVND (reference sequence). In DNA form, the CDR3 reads TGTGCCAGTAGGTCCGGCCTAAGTCCCGATGAGCAGTTCTTC. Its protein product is CASRSGLSPDEQFF.

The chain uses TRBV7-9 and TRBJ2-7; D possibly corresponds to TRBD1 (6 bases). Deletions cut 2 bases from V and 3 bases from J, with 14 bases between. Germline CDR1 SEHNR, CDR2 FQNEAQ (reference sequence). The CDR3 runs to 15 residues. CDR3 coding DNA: TGTGCCAGCAGCTTACCGCAGGGGCTCGGCTACGAGCAGTACTTC. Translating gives CASSLPQGLGYEQYF.

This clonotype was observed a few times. Here the CDR3 reads CASSSPTGGVKTQYF. CDR3 DNA sequence: TGTGCCAGCAGCTCACCGACAGGGGGCGTAAAGACCCAGTACTTC. The chain uses TRBV5-4 and TRBJ2-5; TRBD1 matches at 10 bases. Per germline, CDR1 SGHNT and CDR2 YYREEE (reference sequence). The ends lost 3 bases at V and 6 bases at J; junction bases unmatched: 8. The CDR3 runs 15 residues.

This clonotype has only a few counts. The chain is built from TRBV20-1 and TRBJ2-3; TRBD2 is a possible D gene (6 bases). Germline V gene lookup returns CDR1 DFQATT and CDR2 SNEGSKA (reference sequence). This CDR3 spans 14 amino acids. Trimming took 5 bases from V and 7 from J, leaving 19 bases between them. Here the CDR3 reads CSAPPSPGVNTQYF. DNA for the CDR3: TGCAGTGCTCCACCTAGTCCGGGAGTAAATACGCAGTATTTT.

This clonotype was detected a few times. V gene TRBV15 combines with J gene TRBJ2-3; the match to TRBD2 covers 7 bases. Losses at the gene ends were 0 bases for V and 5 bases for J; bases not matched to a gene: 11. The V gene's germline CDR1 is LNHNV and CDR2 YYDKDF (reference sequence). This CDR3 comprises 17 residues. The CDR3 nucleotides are TGTGCCACCAGCAGAGATTGGGTGGGAGGGCCCAAAGATACGCAGTATTTT. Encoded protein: CATSRDWVGGPKDTQYF.

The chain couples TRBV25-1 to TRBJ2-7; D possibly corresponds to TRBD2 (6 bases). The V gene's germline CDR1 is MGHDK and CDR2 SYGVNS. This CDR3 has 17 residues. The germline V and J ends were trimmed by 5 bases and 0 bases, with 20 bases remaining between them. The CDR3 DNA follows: TGTGCCAGCAGTACAGGCGGGATCATCCCCCCCTCCTACGAGCAGTACTTC. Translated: CASSTGGIIPPSYEQYF.

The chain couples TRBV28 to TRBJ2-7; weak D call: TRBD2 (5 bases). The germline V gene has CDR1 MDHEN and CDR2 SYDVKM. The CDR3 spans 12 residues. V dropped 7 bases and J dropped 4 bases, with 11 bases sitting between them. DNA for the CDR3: TGTGCCAGCAAAAGTGCGGGTTACGAGCAGTACTTC. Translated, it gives CASKSAGYEQYF. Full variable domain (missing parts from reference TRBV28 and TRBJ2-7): DVKVTQSSRYLVKRTGEKVFLECVQDMDHENMFWYRQDPGLGLRLIYFSYDVKMKEKGDIPEGYSVSREKKERFSLILESASTNQTSMYLCASKSAGYEQYFGPGTRLTVT.

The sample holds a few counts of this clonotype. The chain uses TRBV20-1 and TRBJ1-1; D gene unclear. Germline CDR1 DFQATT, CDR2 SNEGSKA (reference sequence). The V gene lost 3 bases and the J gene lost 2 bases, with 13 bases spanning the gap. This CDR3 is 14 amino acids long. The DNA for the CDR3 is TGCAGTGCTAGCCCTCCCCAGGCTAACACTGAAGCTTTCTTT. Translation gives CSASPPQANTEAFF.

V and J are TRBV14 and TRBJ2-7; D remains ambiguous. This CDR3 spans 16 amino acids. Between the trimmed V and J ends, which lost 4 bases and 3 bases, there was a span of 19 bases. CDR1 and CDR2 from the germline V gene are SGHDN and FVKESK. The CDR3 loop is CASSPLRVGSIYEQYF. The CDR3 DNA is TGTGCCAGCAGCCCACTACGGGTCGGTAGCATCTACGAGCAGTACTTC.

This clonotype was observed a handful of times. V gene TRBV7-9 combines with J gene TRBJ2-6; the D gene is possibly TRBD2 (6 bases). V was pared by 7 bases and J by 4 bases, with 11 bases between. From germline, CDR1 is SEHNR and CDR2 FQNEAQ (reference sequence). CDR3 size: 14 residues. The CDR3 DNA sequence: TGTGCCAGCACGGCGGGGACCGGGGCCAACGTCCTGACTTTC. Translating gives CASTAGTGANVLTF.

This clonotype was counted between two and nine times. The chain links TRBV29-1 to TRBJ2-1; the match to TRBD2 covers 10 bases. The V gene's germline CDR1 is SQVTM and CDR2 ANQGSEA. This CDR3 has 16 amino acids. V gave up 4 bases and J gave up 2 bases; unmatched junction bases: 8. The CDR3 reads CSVGLELAGTYNEQFF. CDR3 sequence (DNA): TGCAGCGTTGGGCTTGAACTAGCGGGGACCTACAATGAGCAGTTCTTC.

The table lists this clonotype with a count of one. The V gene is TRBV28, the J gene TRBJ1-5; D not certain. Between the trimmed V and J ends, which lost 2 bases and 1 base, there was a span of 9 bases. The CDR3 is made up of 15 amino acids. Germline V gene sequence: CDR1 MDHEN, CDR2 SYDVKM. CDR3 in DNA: TGTGCCAGCAGTTTACTGGGAAAAAGCAATCAGCCCCAGCATTTT. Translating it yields CASSLLGKSNQPQHF.

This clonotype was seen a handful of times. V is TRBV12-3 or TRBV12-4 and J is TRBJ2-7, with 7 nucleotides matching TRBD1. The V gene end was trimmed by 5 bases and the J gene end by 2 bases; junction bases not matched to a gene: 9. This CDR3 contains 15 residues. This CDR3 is CASSPRQGMPYEQYF. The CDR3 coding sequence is TGTGCCAGCAGTCCTCGACAGGGAATGCCCTACGAGCAGTACTTC.

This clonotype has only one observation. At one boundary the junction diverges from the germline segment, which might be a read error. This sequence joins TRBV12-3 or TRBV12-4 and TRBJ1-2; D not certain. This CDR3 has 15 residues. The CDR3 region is CTSSLALKAGYGYTF. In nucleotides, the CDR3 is TGTACCAGCAGTTTAGCGCTAAAGGCCGGGTATGGCTACACCTTC.

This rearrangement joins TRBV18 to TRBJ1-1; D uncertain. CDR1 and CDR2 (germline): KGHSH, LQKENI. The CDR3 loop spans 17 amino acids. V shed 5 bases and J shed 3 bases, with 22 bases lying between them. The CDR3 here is CASSFTSRTSRDTEAFF. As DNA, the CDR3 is TGTGCCAGCTCATTTACTTCCCGGACGTCTCGGGACACTGAAGCTTTCTTT.

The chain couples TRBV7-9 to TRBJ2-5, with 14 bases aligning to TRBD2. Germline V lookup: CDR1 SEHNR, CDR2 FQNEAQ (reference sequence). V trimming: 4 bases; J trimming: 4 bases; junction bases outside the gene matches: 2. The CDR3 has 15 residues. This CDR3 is CASSSGTSGGETQYF. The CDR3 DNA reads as TGTGCCAGCAGCTCCGGGACTAGCGGGGGAGAGACCCAGTACTTC.

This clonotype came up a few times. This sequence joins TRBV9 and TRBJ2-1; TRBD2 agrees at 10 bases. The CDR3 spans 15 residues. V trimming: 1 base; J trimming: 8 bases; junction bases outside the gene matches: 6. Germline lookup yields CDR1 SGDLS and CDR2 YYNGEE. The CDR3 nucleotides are TGTGCCAGCAGCGTAATGACTAGCGGGTTGGATGAGCAGTTCTTC. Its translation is CASSVMTSGLDEQFF.

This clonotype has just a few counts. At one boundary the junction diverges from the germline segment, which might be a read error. The CDR3 spells CSARDGSGKYSEQFF. In nucleotides, the CDR3 is TGCAGTGCTAGAGATGGGAGCGGGAAGTACAGTGAGCAGTTCTTC. The chain joins TRBV20-1 to TRBJ2-1, with TRBD2 matching 7 bases. Germline V gene lookup returns CDR1 DFQATT and CDR2 SNEGSKA (reference sequence). This CDR3 comprises 15 residues.

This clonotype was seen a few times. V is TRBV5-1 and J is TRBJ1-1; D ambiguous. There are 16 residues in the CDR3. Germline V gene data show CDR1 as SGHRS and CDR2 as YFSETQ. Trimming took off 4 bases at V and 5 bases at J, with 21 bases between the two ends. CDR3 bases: TGCGCCAGCAGCCCGGTGTCCCCGGCAGGTGGGACTGAAGCTTTCTTT. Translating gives CASSPVSPAGGTEAFF.

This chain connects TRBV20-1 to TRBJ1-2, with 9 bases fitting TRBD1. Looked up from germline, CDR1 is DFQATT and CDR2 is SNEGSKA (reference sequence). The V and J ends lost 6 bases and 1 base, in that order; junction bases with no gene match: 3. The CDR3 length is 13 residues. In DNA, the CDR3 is TGCAGTGCGAGGACAGGGGTTAACTATGGCTACACCTTC. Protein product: CSARTGVNYGYTF.

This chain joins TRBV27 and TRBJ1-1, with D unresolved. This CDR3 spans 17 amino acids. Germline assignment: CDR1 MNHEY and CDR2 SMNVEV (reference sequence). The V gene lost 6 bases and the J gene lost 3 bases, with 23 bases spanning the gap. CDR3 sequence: CASSWSRGSLRDTEAFF. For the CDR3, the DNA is TGTGCCAGCAGCTGGAGCAGAGGAAGTTTGCGGGACACTGAAGCTTTCTTT.

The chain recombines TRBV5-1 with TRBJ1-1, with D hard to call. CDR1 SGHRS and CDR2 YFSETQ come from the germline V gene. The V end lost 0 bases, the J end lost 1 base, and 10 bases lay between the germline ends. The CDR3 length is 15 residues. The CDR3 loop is CASSLEGGSNTEAFF. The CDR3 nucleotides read TGCGCCAGCAGCTTGGAGGGAGGTTCGAACACTGAAGCTTTCTTT. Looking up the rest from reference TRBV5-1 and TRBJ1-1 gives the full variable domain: KAGVTQTPRYLIKTRGQQVTLSCSPISGHRSVSWYQQTPGQGLQFLFEYFSETQRNKGNFPGRFSGRQFSNSRSEMNVSTLELGDSALYLCASSLEGGSNTEAFFGQGTRLTVV.

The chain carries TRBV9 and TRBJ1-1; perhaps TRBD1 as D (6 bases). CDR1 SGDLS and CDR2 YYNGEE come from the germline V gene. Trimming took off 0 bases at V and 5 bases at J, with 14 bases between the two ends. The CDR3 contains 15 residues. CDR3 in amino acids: CASSVDPGARTEAFF. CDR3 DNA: TGTGCCAGCAGCGTAGATCCGGGGGCGAGAACTGAAGCTTTCTTT.

CDR3 DNA: TGTGCCAGCAGTTCATCCGGGACTACCGTGCAAGAGACCCAGTACTTC. As protein: CASSSSGTTVQETQYF. The chain links TRBV28 to TRBJ2-5; 7 positions agree with TRBD2. V dropped 4 bases and J dropped 2; count of bases not matched to a gene: 10. This CDR3 is built from 16 residues. In germline, CDR1 is MDHEN, CDR2 SYDVKM.

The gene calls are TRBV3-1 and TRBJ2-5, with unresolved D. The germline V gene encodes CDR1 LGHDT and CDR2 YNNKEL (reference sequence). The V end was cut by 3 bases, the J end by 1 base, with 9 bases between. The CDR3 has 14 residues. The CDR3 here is CASSHGSTQETQYF. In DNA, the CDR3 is TGTGCCAGCAGCCATGGTAGCACCCAAGAGACCCAGTACTTC.